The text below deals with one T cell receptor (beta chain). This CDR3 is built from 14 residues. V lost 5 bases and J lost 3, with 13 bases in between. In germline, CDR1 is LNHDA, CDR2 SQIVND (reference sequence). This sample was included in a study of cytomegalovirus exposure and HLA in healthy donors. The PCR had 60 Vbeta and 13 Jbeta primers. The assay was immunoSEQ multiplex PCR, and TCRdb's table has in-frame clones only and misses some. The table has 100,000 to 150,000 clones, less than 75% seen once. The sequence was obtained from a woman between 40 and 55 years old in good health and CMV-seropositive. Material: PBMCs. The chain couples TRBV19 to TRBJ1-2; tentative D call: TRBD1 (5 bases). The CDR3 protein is CASSPAGTYYGYTF. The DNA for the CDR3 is TGTGCCAGTAGTCCCGCAGGGACTTACTATGGCTACACCTTC.